One sample yielded the 22 T cell receptor beta chains listed below, sequenced in a study of T cells in women clearing cervical HPV infection. Profiled with immunoSEQ multiplex PCR; TCRdb holds only in-frame clones, not every one. Found here are some 15,000 clones; the top ten clones hold 20%. The sequenced sample consisted of blood buffy coat. The receptors were sampled from a woman between 18 and 70 years old with a cervical HPV16 infection that either progressed to CIN3+ or cleared (not recorded which).

A note on this clone: The observed sequence ends 3 residues before the CDR3 terminus, with the missing tail filled in from the germline J gene. The rearrangement joins TRBV30 to TRBJ2-1, with 9 positions matching TRBD2. Per germline, CDR1 GTSNPN and CDR2 SVGIG (reference sequence). This CDR3 is built from 13 residues. With V trimmed by 5 bases and J by 4 bases, 3 bases remained unmatched. The CDR3 is CAWVAGEYNEQFF. The CDR3 DNA, read in part, is TGTGCCTGGGTAGCGGGAGAATACAATGAG.

In the case of this clone: The read is 3 residues too short to cover the CDR3 end, so that end is filled in from the germline J gene. The V gene is TRBV7-2, the J gene TRBJ1-6; TRBD1 agrees at 10 bases. Germline-derived CDR1 and CDR2 are SGHTA and FQGNSA. V was clipped by 0 bases and J by 10 bases; unmatched bases: 6. CDR3 length equals 16 residues. The CDR3 DNA, read in part, is TGTGCCAGCAGCTTAGCCCAGGGACAGGGGAGATCACCC. Its translation: CASSLAQGQGRSP. The whole CDR3 region reads CASSLAQGQGRSPLHF.

Note on this clone: The CDR3 end is not reached by the read, which stops 3 residues before it; the germline J gene fills it in. The chain has TRBV20-1 and TRBJ1-4; D unresolved. The ends were cut back, 0 bases at V and 0 bases at J, with 14 bases in the middle. In germline, CDR1 is DFQATT, CDR2 SNEGSKA (reference sequence). The CDR3 is 17 residues long. The CDR3 reads CSARDDQNSATNEKLFF. CDR3 DNA (partial): TGCAGTGCTAGAGACGACCAAAACAGTGCAACTAATGAAAAA.

A word on this clone: The read ends 3 residues shy of where the CDR3 ends; the end is completed using the germline J gene. J is TRBJ1-2 and V is TRBV2, with 7 bases aligning to TRBD1. V dropped 8 bases and J dropped 2; count of bases not matched to a gene: 2. The CDR3 has 12 residues. The germline V gene encodes CDR1 SNHLY and CDR2 FYNNEI. The sequenced part of the CDR3 DNA is TGTGCCAGCGGGGGACAGAACTATGGC. It yields the protein CASGGQNYG. In full, the CDR3 is CASGGQNYGYTF. Looking up the rest from reference TRBV2 and TRBJ1-2 gives the full variable domain: EPEVTQTPSHQVTQMGQEVILRCVPISNHLYFYWYRQILGQKVEFLVSFYNNEISEKSEIFDDQFSVERPDGSNFTLKIRSTKLEDSAMYFCASGGQNYGYTFGSGTRLTVV.

This clone is deemed medium-sized by its frequency. The missing CDR3 end, 3 residues past where the read stops, is filled in from the germline J gene. J is TRBJ2-3 and V is TRBV7-3; TRBD1 matches at 7 bases. The CDR3 loop spans 16 amino acids. Germline V gives CDR1 SGHTA, CDR2 FQGTGA. The junction had 9 bases not matched to a gene; V was cut back by 3 bases and J by 3 bases. CDR3 DNA (partial): TGTGCCAGCAGCTTGTCCACAACAGGGGTGACAGATACG. Protein sequence: CASSLSTTGVTDT. In full, the CDR3 is CASSLSTTGVTDTQYF. Full variable domain (missing parts from reference TRBV7-3 and TRBJ2-3): GAGVSQTPSNKVTEKGKYVELRCDPISGHTALYWYRQSLGQGPEFLIYFQGTGAADDSGLPNDRFFAVRPEGSVSTLKIQRTERGDSAVYLCASSLSTTGVTDTQYFGPGTRLTVL.

As for this clone: From the germline J gene comes the end of the CDR3, since the read stops 3 residues before it. The V and J genes are TRBV20-1 and TRBJ1-1, with 10 bases fitting TRBD1. CDR1 is DFQATT, CDR2 SNEGSKA, per germline (reference sequence). After removal of 3 bases from V and 5 bases from J, the junction contained 6 bases not matched to a gene. The CDR3 length is 14 residues. The CDR3 spells CSARPGQGRTEAFF. Partial CDR3 DNA: TGCAGTGCTAGGCCGGGACAGGGGAGGACTGAA.

In the case of this clone: The CDR3 end falls 3 residues outside the read, so it is completed with the germline J gene. The chain recombines TRBV5-4 with TRBJ1-3; perhaps TRBD1 as D (5 bases). The germline CDR1 and CDR2 sequences are SGHNT and YYREEE (reference sequence). The CDR3 covers 12 residues. V gave up 0 bases and J gave up 7 bases, with 5 bases separating them. The covered CDR3 bases are TGTGCCAGCAGCTTGGAGGGGAACACC. This gives the protein CASSLEGNT. The whole CDR3 sequence is CASSLEGNTIYF.

Regarding this clone: The read terminates 3 residues ahead of where the CDR3 ends, so the germline J gene completes it. This chain joins TRBV5-1 and TRBJ1-4, with D unresolved. V lost 0 bases, J lost 1 base, and 13 bases lay in between. The CDR3 is 17 amino acids. Germline lookup yields CDR1 SGHRS and CDR2 YFSETQ. The sequenced part of the CDR3 DNA is TGCGCCAGCAGCTTGGCCATATTCGCGGAAACTAATGAAAAA. Encoded protein: CASSLAIFAETNEK. The CDR3, in full, reads CASSLAIFAETNEKLFF.

Regarding this clone: Sequencing ends 3 residues short of the CDR3 end; the germline J gene provides the rest. J is TRBJ2-1 and V is TRBV6-4, with 8 bases identical to TRBD1. The V segment lost 4 bases and the J segment 7 bases; nucleotides outside the gene matches: 6. This CDR3 contains 14 residues. In germline, CDR1 is MRHNA, CDR2 SNTAGT. The part of the CDR3 DNA that was read is TGTGCCAGCAGTGCGACAGGGGAGACGAATGAG. Protein: CASSATGETNE. In full, the CDR3 is CASSATGETNEQFF.

Considering frequency, this clone is medium-sized (0.01 to 0.1%). From the germline J gene comes the end of the CDR3, since the read stops 3 residues before it. The chain combines TRBV2 with TRBJ1-3; tentatively, D is TRBD1 (6 bases). Germline lookup yields CDR1 SNHLY and CDR2 FYNNEI. V was pared by 6 bases and J by 1 base, with 13 bases between. This CDR3 has 15 amino acids. The CDR3 protein is CASSSARGSGNTIYF. The covered CDR3 bases are TGTGCCAGCAGCTCGGCCAGGGGTTCTGGAAACACC.

Concerning this clone itself: The read is 3 residues too short to cover the CDR3 end, so that end is filled in from the germline J gene. This sequence joins TRBV30 and TRBJ2-4, with 10 positions matching TRBD1. Germline V CDR1 and CDR2: GTSNPN, SVGIG (reference sequence). The CDR3 loop spans 13 amino acids. Partial CDR3 DNA: TGTGCCTATCCCCGGGACAGGGGAGGAGGT. It is translated as CAYPRDRGGG. The whole CDR3 protein is CAYPRDRGGGQYF.

CDR3: CASSIGVQLSTDTYTF. Partial CDR3 DNA: TGTGCCAGTAGTATCGGGGTTCAGCTTTCCACAGATACC. The chain combines TRBV19 with TRBJ1-2; D is unresolved. Sequencing ends 3 residues short of the CDR3 end; the germline J gene provides the rest. This CDR3 is built from 16 residues. Germline V gene lookup returns CDR1 LNHDA and CDR2 SQIVND (reference sequence).

CDR3 sequence reads: CASSIVSGSNQPQHF. Incomplete CDR3 DNA: TGTGCCAGTAGTATAGTTTCAGGGAGTAATCAGCCC. The J gene is TRBJ1-5, the V gene TRBV19, with a weak D call TRBD1 (5 bases). The CDR3 extends 3 residues past the end of the read, so its final part is completed from the germline J gene. Trimming removed 1 base at V and 4 bases at J, with 11 bases between. The CDR3 totals 15 residues. Germline-derived CDR1 and CDR2 are LNHDA and SQIVND (reference sequence).

Regarding this clone: The junction does not match germline at one end; this may be a read error. Coverage ceases 3 residues before the CDR3 finishes, and the germline J gene fills in the end. The same CDR3 arises from other DNA sequences in this sample as well. The chain recombines TRBV5-6 with TRBJ1-3; D is perhaps TRBD1 (5 bases). CDR1 and CDR2 from the germline V gene are SGHDT and YYEEEE. CDR3 length: 15 amino acids. CDR3 bases read: TGTGCCAGCAGCTCTGACAGCTTCTCTGGAAACACT. Translating it yields CASSSDSFSGNT. The full CDR3 reads CASSSDSFSGNTIYF.

This clone is classed as medium-sized by frequency. The observed sequence ends 3 residues before the CDR3 terminus, with the missing tail filled in from the germline J gene. The chain uses TRBV29-1 and TRBJ1-2; TRBD1 agrees at 9 bases. This CDR3 is 13 amino acids long. V was pared by 7 bases and J by 2 bases, with 5 bases of the junction left unmatched. The germline gives CDR1 SQVTM, CDR2 ANQGSEA. The CDR3 loop is CSGRTGANYGYTF. The part of the CDR3 DNA that was read is TGCAGCGGACGGACAGGGGCGAACTATGGC.

This clone is labeled medium-sized based on frequency. The read falls 3 residues short of the CDR3 end, and the missing part is taken from the germline J gene. The J gene is TRBJ2-6, the V gene TRBV18, with 8 bases matching TRBD1. Germline V gene data show CDR1 as KGHSH and CDR2 as LQKENI. V lost 4 bases, J lost 2 bases, and 10 bases stayed unmatched. The CDR3 has 18 amino acids. The sequenced CDR3 bases are TGTGCCAGCTCACTACGACAGGGGACGAAGGCTGGGGCCAACGTC. This gives the protein CASSLRQGTKAGANV. The complete CDR3 reads CASSLRQGTKAGANVLTF.

About this clone: The read falls 3 residues short of the CDR3 end, and the missing part is taken from the germline J gene. The chain joins TRBV29-1 to TRBJ2-2; no clear D gene. The ends were cut back, 1 base at V and 0 bases at J, with 6 bases in the middle. CDR3 length equals 14 residues. Germline V gives CDR1 SQVTM, CDR2 ANQGSEA. This CDR3 reads CSVEGQANTGELFF. CDR3 DNA (partial): TGCAGCGTTGAAGGGCAGGCGAACACCGGGGAG.

With regard to this clone: The read terminates 3 residues ahead of where the CDR3 ends, so the germline J gene completes it. This chain links TRBV7-3 with TRBJ1-2; a weak D match, TRBD1 (5 bases). Germline CDR1 SGHTA, CDR2 FQGTGA. The length of the CDR3 is 12 residues. The CDR3 bases that were read are TGTGCCAGCAGCCCGCAGGGCCCTGAC. Protein product: CASSPQGPD. The entire CDR3 protein is CASSPQGPDYTF.

The CDR3 region is CASSLAGRGFETQYF. The sequenced part of the CDR3 DNA is TGTGCCAGCAGTTTAGCGGGCAGGGGTTTCGAGACC. The chain couples TRBV12-3 or TRBV12-4 to TRBJ2-5, with D tentatively TRBD1 (6 bases). The CDR3 end lies 3 residues beyond the end of the read and is filled in from the germline J gene. The CDR3 is 15 amino acids. V was shortened by 0 bases and J by 5 bases, with 13 bases between the two germline ends.

With regard to this clone: The read finishes 3 residues shy of the CDR3 end, and the germline J gene is used to complete it. This chain links TRBV15 with TRBJ1-4; D gene unclear. Trimming removed 0 bases from V and 8 bases from J, with 10 bases in between. This CDR3 has 14 amino acids. The germline gives CDR1 LNHNV, CDR2 YYDKDF (reference sequence). The CDR3 DNA, read in part, is TGTGCCACCAGCAGAGATAAAGGCCGAGAAAAA. Its translation is CATSRDKGREK. The CDR3 reads in full as CATSRDKGREKLFF. Variable domain in full (rest from reference TRBV15 and TRBJ1-4): DAMVIQNPRYQVTQFGKPVTLSCSQTLNHNVMYWYQQKSSQAPKLLFHYYDKDFNNEADTPDNFQSRRPNTSFCFLDIRSPGLGDTAMYLCATSRDKGREKLFFGSGTQLSVL.

On this clone itself: The read ends 3 residues shy of where the CDR3 ends; the end is completed using the germline J gene. This chain links TRBV30 with TRBJ2-1; 7 bases align to TRBD2. J lost 4 bases, V lost 0 bases, and 6 bases had no gene match. This CDR3 is built from 15 residues. Germline V gene lookup returns CDR1 GTSNPN and CDR2 SVGIG (reference sequence). CDR3 loop: CAWSVGSGAYNEQFF. Incomplete CDR3 DNA: TGTGCCTGGAGTGTTGGGAGCGGGGCTTACAATGAG. Looking up the rest from reference TRBV30 and TRBJ2-1 gives the full variable domain: SQTIHQWPATLVQPVGSPLSLECTVEGTSNPNLYWYRQAAGRGLQLLFYSVGIGQISSEVPQNLSASRPQDRQFILSSKKLLLSDSGFYLCAWSVGSGAYNEQFFGPGTRLTVL.

Worth noting for this clone: The CDR3 goes on 3 residues after the read ends, and that part is filled in from the germline J gene. The V and J genes are TRBV2 and TRBJ1-4; D perhaps matches TRBD1 (6 bases). The V and J ends lost 10 bases and 8 bases respectively, with 29 bases between them. This CDR3 contains 17 residues. Germline-derived CDR1 and CDR2 are SNHLY and FYNNEI. CDR3 region: CATVPRGAPAGVEKLFF. The DNA read from the CDR3 is TGTGCCACCGTTCCTCGGGGGGCGCCGGCCGGCGTAGAAAAA.